What follows are 32 T cell receptor beta chains derived from one specimen sequenced in a study of CD8 T cells in Susac syndrome. cDNA came from roughly 0.53 to 1 ug RNA primed by random hexamers. Via MiXCR, TCRdb re-called the immunoSEQ multiplex PCR reads, giving one row per CDR3 protein. The sample has about 110,000 distinct CDR3 sequences; approximately 94% are singletons. Sequenced: CD8+ T cells from PBMCs. All receptors come from a human donor with Susac syndrome.

The chain couples TRBV9 to TRBJ2-2; 11 bases fit TRBD2. From germline, CDR1 is SGDLS and CDR2 YYNGEE. The CDR3 is 17 amino acids. J lost 4 bases, V lost 4 bases, and 9 bases had no gene match. CDR3 sequence (DNA): TGTGCCAGCAGCCCGAGACTAGCGGGGTTAACCACCGGGGAGCTGTTTTTT. Translating gives CASSPRLAGLTTGELFF. Using reference TRBV9 and TRBJ2-2 for the parts outside the CDR3, the full variable domain is DSGVTQTPKHLITATGQRVTLRCSPRSGDLSVYWYQQSLDQGLQFLIQYYNGEERAKGNILERFSAQQFPDLHSELNLSSLELGDSALYFCASSPRLAGLTTGELFFGEGSRLTVL.

The V call is TRBV20-1, the J call TRBJ1-2; 8 bases match TRBD1. The CDR3 runs to 13 residues. V dropped 2 bases and J dropped 8; count of bases not matched to a gene: 7. Germline loops: CDR1 DFQATT, CDR2 SNEGSKA (reference sequence). The CDR3 DNA is TGCAGTGCTAGATCCAGGGGGCTGAGCGGCTACACCTTC. Residues: CSARSRGLSGYTF.

The chain combines TRBV4-3 with TRBJ1-2, with D perhaps TRBD1 (5 bases). Germline CDR1 is LGHNA and CDR2 is YSLEER. The CDR3 length is 14 residues. The ends were cut back, 0 bases at V and 6 bases at J, with 11 bases in the middle. This chain's CDR3 is CASSQDGGGNGYTF. As DNA, the CDR3 is TGCGCCAGCAGCCAAGATGGGGGAGGGAATGGCTACACCTTC.

The count of this clonotype is one. V is TRBV18 and J is TRBJ2-1; no firm D call. V dropped 3 bases and J dropped 3 bases, with 9 bases sitting between them. This CDR3 is built from 14 residues. Germline CDR1 and CDR2: KGHSH and LQKENI. The CDR3 loop reads CASSPGSDYNEQFF. The CDR3 DNA is TGTGCCAGCTCACCGGGTTCGGACTACAATGAGCAGTTCTTC.

The chain joins TRBV25-1 to TRBJ2-3, with D unclear. The germline V gene has CDR1 MGHDK and CDR2 SYGVNS. V lost 7 bases and J 5 bases, leaving 7 bases between the germline ends. CDR3 length: 11 amino acids. This chain's CDR3 is CASTWGDTQYF. The CDR3 coding sequence is TGTGCCAGCACTTGGGGAGATACGCAGTATTTT.

The CDR3 is CASSYTQGVDEQYF. In DNA form, the CDR3 reads TGTGCCAGCAGTTACACCCAGGGGGTCGACGAGCAGTACTTC. The V and J genes are TRBV6-2 or TRBV6-3 and TRBJ2-7; 7 bases fit TRBD1. J lost 5 bases, V lost 2 bases, and 6 bases had no gene match. This CDR3 region has 14 residues. The germline CDR1 and CDR2 sequences are MNHEY and SVGEGT.

This clonotype was detected only once. The CDR3 DNA reads as TGCAGTGCTTCGACTGGGACAGGGCCAGGAGAGACCCAGTACTTC. It yields the protein CSASTGTGPGETQYF. The chain employs TRBV20-1 and TRBJ2-5; 9 nucleotides line up with TRBD1. After removal of 5 bases from V and 4 bases from J, the junction contained 11 bases not matched to a gene. Per the germline V gene, CDR1 is DFQATT and CDR2 is SNEGSKA (reference sequence). This CDR3 has 15 residues.

This chain connects TRBV5-6 to TRBJ2-5; D assignment may be TRBD1 or TRBD2 (5 bases each). Germline V gives CDR1 SGHDT, CDR2 YYEEEE. Between the trimmed V and J ends, which lost 0 bases and 7 bases, there was a span of 13 bases. The CDR3 runs 14 residues. The CDR3 nucleotides read TGTGCCAGCAGCTTGGGGGACCTCAAGGCGACCCAGTACTTC. This encodes CASSLGDLKATQYF. The full variable domain, in which reference TRBV5-6 and TRBJ2-5 provide the parts outside the CDR3, is DAGVTQSPTHLIKTRGQQVTLRCSPKSGHDTVSWYQQALGQGPQFIFQYYEEEERQRGNFPDRFSGHQFPNYSSELNVNALLLGDSALYLCASSLGDLKATQYFGPGTRLLVL.

J is TRBJ2-3 and V is TRBV7-9; tentatively, D is TRBD2 (6 bases). Germline V gives CDR1 SEHNR, CDR2 FQNEAQ (reference sequence). Deletions cut 5 bases from V and 0 bases from J, with 15 bases between. There are 16 residues in the CDR3. Here the CDR3 DNA reads TGTGCCAGCAGCCCCCCCCCGGGGACTAGCACAGATACGCAGTATTTT. Translating it yields CASSPPPGTSTDTQYF.

The rearrangement uses TRBV12-3 or TRBV12-4 and TRBJ2-5; TRBD2 is a possible D gene (5 bases). V was pared by 4 bases and J by 5 bases, with 14 bases between. This CDR3 is built from 14 residues. For the CDR3, the DNA is TGTGCCAGCAGTTATCCGGGAACCGTGGAGACCCAGTACTTC. Its protein product is CASSYPGTVETQYF.

This clonotype was counted once. V and J are TRBV13 and TRBJ2-2, with TRBD2 matching over 10 bases. The CDR3 contains 18 residues. Per germline, CDR1 PRHDT and CDR2 FYEKMQ (reference sequence). V shed 0 bases and J 4 bases; nucleotides not matched to a gene: 8. CDR3 in DNA: TGTGCCAGCAGCTTAGGTGTAAGACTAGCGGGTCCCACCGGGGAGCTGTTTTTT. Its translation: CASSLGVRLAGPTGELFF.

The chain couples TRBV20-1 to TRBJ2-1; TRBD2 matches at 11 bases. The CDR3 is made up of 20 amino acids. Per germline, CDR1 DFQATT and CDR2 SNEGSKA (reference sequence). The V segment lost 5 bases and the J segment 0 bases; nucleotides outside the gene matches: 18. In DNA, the CDR3 is TGCAGTGCTGCCTCGGTGGGAGCTAGCGGGGGGTACAGCTCCTACAATGAGCAGTTCTTC. Amino acid sequence: CSAASVGASGGYSSYNEQFF.

This chain joins TRBV4-2 and TRBJ2-2; D is uncertain. The germline gives CDR1 LGHNA, CDR2 YNFKEQ. Trimming cost V 0 bases and J 2 bases, with 10 bases left between them. The CDR3 contains 16 residues. CDR3: CASSQEANPNTGELFF. The CDR3 nucleotides read TGTGCCAGCAGCCAAGAGGCTAACCCAAACACCGGGGAGCTGTTTTTT.

This chain joins TRBV11-1 and TRBJ2-3; D is tentatively TRBD1 or TRBD2 (6 bases each). Trimming left V 3 bases short and J 2 bases short, with 12 bases between. CDR1 is SGHAT and CDR2 is FQDESV in the germline V gene (reference sequence). The CDR3 spans 15 residues. CDR3 sequence: CASSFGGRSTDTQYF. CDR3 coding DNA: TGTGCCAGCAGCTTTGGGGGGCGCTCCACAGATACGCAGTATTTT.

This clonotype was detected only a few times. CDR3 sequence (DNA): TGTGCCAGCAGTCCCTACCCGGGGCTTAAAGAGACCCAGTACTTC. It translates to CASSPYPGLKETQYF. V and J are TRBV27 and TRBJ2-5; D may correspond to TRBD1 or TRBD2 (5 bases each). V lost 5 bases to trimming and J lost 3 bases, with 16 bases between them. This CDR3 comprises 15 residues. The germline CDR1 and CDR2 sequences are MNHEY and SMNVEV (reference sequence).

The V and J genes are TRBV5-6 and TRBJ2-3; D gene unclear. The V and J ends lost 0 bases and 11 bases respectively, with 10 bases between them. Germline lookup yields CDR1 SGHDT and CDR2 YYEEEE. The CDR3 has 12 residues. The CDR3 DNA is TGTGCCAGCAGCTTGGACCGGACCGGGCAGTATTTT. This translates into CASSLDRTGQYF.

The chain is built from TRBV11-1 and TRBJ2-1; perhaps D is TRBD1 or TRBD2 (7 bases each). CDR3 size: 12 residues. V lost 10 bases, J lost 7 bases, and 14 bases lay in between. Germline CDR1 and CDR2: SGHAT and FQDESV (reference sequence). CDR3 DNA: TGTGCCACCAGGGGGGGCCAAAATGAGCAGTTCTTC. This encodes CATRGGQNEQFF.

This clonotype showed up just once. This rearrangement joins TRBV15 to TRBJ2-2; D possibly corresponds to TRBD1 (6 bases). With 1 base removed from V and 1 base from J, the gap between germline ends came to 13 bases. This CDR3 has 17 amino acids. The germline V gene encodes CDR1 LNHNV and CDR2 YYDKDF (reference sequence). CDR3 region: CATSRGRGGLNTGELFF. The CDR3 DNA follows: TGTGCCACCAGCAGAGGTCGAGGGGGATTGAACACCGGGGAGCTGTTTTTT.

In its sample, this clonotype was seen a few times. CDR3 nucleotide sequence: TGTGCCAGCAGCCAGGACAGCCCCTACGAGCAGTACTTC. Protein product: CASSQDSPYEQYF. The V call is TRBV5-6, the J call TRBJ2-7; possible D gene TRBD1, 6 bases. Germline V CDR1 and CDR2: SGHDT, YYEEEE. This CDR3 spans 13 amino acids. V lost 4 bases, J lost 2 bases, and 10 bases lay in between. Variable domain in full (rest from reference TRBV5-6 and TRBJ2-7): DAGVTQSPTHLIKTRGQQVTLRCSPKSGHDTVSWYQQALGQGPQFIFQYYEEEERQRGNFPDRFSGHQFPNYSSELNVNALLLGDSALYLCASSQDSPYEQYFGPGTRLTVT.

The chain uses TRBV18 and TRBJ2-7; D not resolved. This CDR3 spans 14 amino acids. CDR1 is KGHSH, CDR2 LQKENI, per germline. V lost 0 bases to trimming and J lost 5 bases, with 11 bases between them. As DNA, the CDR3 is TGTGCCAGCTCACCACCGGCGAAGGACGACGAGCAGTACTTC. Translation: CASSPPAKDDEQYF.

The V and J genes are TRBV29-1 and TRBJ2-1; 7 bases align to TRBD1. V was pared by 4 bases and J by 9 bases, with 12 bases of the junction left unmatched. The CDR3 is made up of 14 amino acids. Germline lookup yields CDR1 SQVTM and CDR2 ANQGSEA. DNA for the CDR3: TGCAGCGTTGGGCGGCTAGGGGGCCGGGGTGAGCAGTTCTTC. This sequence encodes CSVGRLGGRGEQFF.

The chain employs TRBV7-9 and TRBJ2-3; D is undetermined. CDR1 and CDR2 from the germline V gene are SEHNR and FQNEAQ (reference sequence). V was trimmed by 2 bases and J by 2 bases, leaving 11 bases between them. This CDR3 contains 15 residues. In nucleotides, the CDR3 is TGTGCCAGCAGCTTAATCGTGCCAGTCACAGATACGCAGTATTTT. Translating gives CASSLIVPVTDTQYF.

The J gene is TRBJ1-1, the V gene TRBV21-1; TRBD1 reflects the table's D call only, with no check against the DNA. TRBV21-1 is a listed pseudogene. CDR3 size: 16 residues. The CDR3 nucleotides read TGTGCCAGCAGCAAGATCCCAGGCCAGGCGAACACTGAAGCTTTCTTT. Its protein is CASSKIPGQANTEAFF.

The chain has TRBV21-1 and TRBJ1-2; the D segment call TRBD1 is taken from the table without a DNA check. TRBV21-1 is a listed pseudogene. CDR3 length: 16 amino acids. The CDR3 region has the DNA TGTGCCAGCAGCACCCCCGAGGGGACCGCTAACTATGGCTACACCTTC. It codes for CASSTPEGTANYGYTF.

The chain couples TRBV20-1 to TRBJ2-2, with 9 bases identical to TRBD1. This CDR3 spans 16 amino acids. V lost 0 bases, J lost 4 bases, and 6 bases stayed unmatched. Germline assignment: CDR1 DFQATT and CDR2 SNEGSKA (reference sequence). The CDR3 protein is CSARDWTGDGTGELFF. CDR3 nucleotide sequence: TGCAGTGCTAGAGATTGGACAGGGGACGGCACCGGGGAGCTGTTTTTT.

This clonotype appeared once. The J gene is TRBJ2-5, the V gene TRBV6-2 or TRBV6-3, with 11 nucleotides matching TRBD2. After removal of 2 bases from V and 1 base from J, the junction contained 6 bases not matched to a gene. This CDR3 contains 17 residues. Germline V gene lookup returns CDR1 MNHEY and CDR2 SVGEGT. The CDR3 DNA follows: TGTGCCAGCAGTTACCCCTCCGGACTAGCGGGCCAAGAGACCCAGTACTTC. Its protein product is CASSYPSGLAGQETQYF.

This sequence joins TRBV14 and TRBJ2-5; 7 positions agree with TRBD1. V dropped 1 base and J dropped 5; count of bases not matched to a gene: 10. The germline CDR1 and CDR2 sequences are SGHDN and FVKESK. The CDR3 runs 16 residues. Written as DNA, the CDR3 is TGTGCCAGCAGCCAAGCCAACAGGGGAATCAAGGAGACCCAGTACTTC. It is translated as CASSQANRGIKETQYF.

This clonotype came up once. The V gene is TRBV5-4, the J gene TRBJ2-2, with TRBD1 matching over 9 bases. The germline V gene encodes CDR1 SGHNT and CDR2 YYREEE (reference sequence). Losses at the gene ends were 2 bases for V and 5 bases for J; bases not matched to a gene: 4. The CDR3 is made up of 15 amino acids. CDR3 coding DNA: TGTGCCAGCAGCTTAGAACAGGGGGCGACCGGGGAGCTGTTTTTT. It encodes CASSLEQGATGELFF.

The chain's CDR3 is CASSPRGDTQYF. The CDR3 DNA follows: TGCGCCAGCAGCCCGCGGGGGGATACGCAGTATTTT. The chain employs TRBV4-1 and TRBJ2-3, with 7 bases matching TRBD2. This CDR3 comprises 12 residues. Germline CDR1 reads MGHRA; CDR2 reads YSYEKL. The trim removed 4 bases at V and 6 bases at J, leaving 1 base unmatched.

The J gene is TRBJ1-1, the V gene TRBV12-3 or TRBV12-4; 7 nucleotides match TRBD1. J lost 6 bases, V lost 5 bases, and 3 bases had no gene match. The CDR3 runs 12 residues. This CDR3 reads CASSPGTAEAFF. CDR3 DNA sequence: TGTGCCAGCAGTCCGGGGACAGCTGAAGCTTTCTTT.

V is TRBV6-5 and J is TRBJ2-1; D is ambiguous. The CDR3 is made up of 13 amino acids. Germline-derived CDR1 and CDR2 are MNHEY and SVGAGI. The V gene lost 6 bases and the J gene lost 4 bases, with 10 bases spanning the gap. CDR3: CASSYTQYNEQFF. The CDR3 nucleotides read TGTGCCAGCAGCTACACACAGTACAATGAGCAGTTCTTC.

V and J are TRBV15 and TRBJ1-4, with D unclear. Germline-derived CDR1 and CDR2 are LNHNV and YYDKDF (reference sequence). This CDR3 has 16 residues. The germline V and J ends were trimmed by 0 bases and 8 bases, with 16 bases remaining between them. CDR3 DNA: TGTGCCACCAGCAGAGACTTTTACGGACGGAAGGAAAAACTGTTTTTT. Translated: CATSRDFYGRKEKLFF.